This T cell receptor beta chain was sequenced during a study of T-cell memory formation after mild COVID-19 (dated by TCRdb to the early 2020s). Notes on the research overall: TCR sequence clusters from the two donors were found to be largely donor specific. Two young, previously healthy adult volunteers made up the cohort, one male and one female. In two donors, T-cell clones that expanded and contracted after mild COVID-19 were followed by sequencing TCRalpha and TCRbeta repertoires longitudinally.

This clonotype is assessed as medium-sized (0.01 to 0.1%). Its specific antigen is unknown. A read error may account for a junction end that differs from germline. General study outcomes and caveats: Contracting CD4+ clones were located mainly in the CM and EM memory subsets, whereas CD8+ clones were found to be enriched in EMRA. Balanced CD4/CD8 phenotypes were observed for clones contracting from day 15 to 85, whereas a bias towards CD4+ was observed for a second wave of clones expanding from day 15 to 37. SARS-CoV-2 specificity was not confirmed for the second-wave clones peaking on day 37. The study covered only a couple of mild cases, and larger cohorts including severe cases with pre-infection samples were considered necessary. Some responding clones were detected in pre-infection memory, which suggested that pre-existing cross-reactive memory T cells had joined the SARS-CoV-2 response.

The instrument was an Illumina NovaSeq 6000. cDNA libraries for TCRalpha and TCRbeta were prepared by 5'RACE using constant-segment primers, with sample barcodes and unique molecular identifiers added. RNA was extracted from every sample with Trizol reagent. The libraries were amplified in two PCR steps, and the second step added a second sample barcode and Illumina TruSeq adapters. The libraries were sequenced on an Illumina NovaSeq using 2 x 150 bp paired-end reads. The published analysis was carried out like this. Reads were demultiplexed and collapsed into UMI-guided consensus sequences with migec v1.2.7. Using mixcr v2.1.11, UMI consensuses were aligned to TRA and TRB V and J templates and then assembled into clonotypes. A clonotype was counted as expanded or contracted only when both edgeR and NoisET called the clonotype significant, with the noise models trained on biological replicates. edgeR calls used a false discovery rate-adjusted p below 0.01 and a log2 fold-change threshold of 1. As an exploratory analysis of dynamics, PCA with hierarchical clustering was applied to max-normalized trajectories of the 1000 most abundant clonotypes. Separately sequenced CD4+ and CD8+ repertoires were used to assign a CD4 or CD8 phenotype to each responding clone. TCRdb reprocessed the public reads (quality trimming at Q25 with fastp, clone calling with MiXCR) and kept in-frame beta chains. All rows with the same CDR3 protein become a single entry with the most common DNA and genes. TCRdb, rather than the study authors, made the V and J calls. The sample yields tens of thousands of distinct CDR3 sequences; under 25% were counted once. The biggest ten clones account for less than 2% of the sample.

Ficoll-Paque density gradient centrifugation was the method used to isolate PBMCs. The CDR3 sequence holds 14 residues, the cysteine and phenylalanine included. CDR3 DNA is the only sequence kept; it has 42 bases, read in frame from the first base. This sequence was found in an adult who had mild COVID-19 (a few samples of this study predate the infection). The sample titles of this study are shuffled in the database, so cell type and time point are left out. The sample was PBMCs or a T cell subset sorted from them (not recorded which). The rearrangement joined TRBV12-3 or TRBV12-4 to TRBJ2-3; a confident D gene designation cannot be given. The CDR3 region has the sequence CASRTRGSKDTQYF. The sequenced DNA is TGTGCCAGCAGGACGCGAGGTAGCAAAGATACGCAGTATTTT.